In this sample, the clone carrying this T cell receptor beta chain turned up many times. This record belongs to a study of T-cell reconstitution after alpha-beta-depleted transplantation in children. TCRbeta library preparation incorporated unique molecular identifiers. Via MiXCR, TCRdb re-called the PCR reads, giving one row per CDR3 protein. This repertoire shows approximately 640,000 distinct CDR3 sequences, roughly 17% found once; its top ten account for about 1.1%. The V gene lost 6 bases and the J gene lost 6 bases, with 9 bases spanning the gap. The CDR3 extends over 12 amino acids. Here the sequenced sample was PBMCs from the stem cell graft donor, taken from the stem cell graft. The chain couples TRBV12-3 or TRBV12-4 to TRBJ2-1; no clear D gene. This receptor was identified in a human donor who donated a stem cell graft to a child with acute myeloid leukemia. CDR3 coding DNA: TGTGCCAGCAGCGCAGGACGCAATGAGCAGTTCTTC. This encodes CASSAGRNEQFF.